This T cell receptor (beta chain) was retrieved from a study of CD8+CD57+ T cells in acquired aplastic anemia. About the study: DNA per sorted CD4+ or CD8+ sample ranged about 0.17 to 27.4 ug, averaging roughly 3.2 ug.

The CDR3 is 16 amino acids. After removal of 2 bases from V and 7 bases from J, the junction contained 8 bases not matched to a gene. From germline, CDR1 is SGHTA and CDR2 FQGNSA. As concerns this clonotype: What it binds is unknown.

TCR beta VDJ and CDR3 were profiled, and genomic DNA was the template. TCRdb itself ran the reads through MiXCR, one entry per CDR3 protein. In the table there are about 180,000 distinct CDR3 sequences, about three fifths of which are singletons. Study findings and constraints: Twenty-nine CD8+ CDR3 sequences were shared between patients and controls.

Those patients picked for sequencing had displayed CD8+CD57+ cell expansion on flow cytometry. Blood was sampled before the patients had received any therapy. The specimen was sorted CD4+, CD8+, or CD8+CD57+ T cells (not recorded which) from PBMCs. The sequence was obtained from a human donor with aplastic anemia. The chain combines TRBV7-2 with TRBJ1-2, with 12 nucleotides matching TRBD1. CDR3: CASSLTGTGGGSGYTF. The CDR3 DNA is TGTGCCAGCAGCTTAACTGGGACAGGGGGCGGGAGTGGCTACACCTTC.